Listed below are T cell receptor beta chains from one sample, sequenced in a study of blood T cell repertoires in COVID-19. Sequenced by immunoSEQ multiplex PCR; TCRdb stores in-frame clones only, minus some. The table lists 150,000 or so clones, around 82% of them singletons. Sequencing used peripheral blood. These TCRs come from a man aged 60-69 years who had recovered from COVID-19. Both conserved end residues are part of each CDR3. D genes are given only for firm matches. A row's size may be missing; if present it is once, few, many or a size class.

j_gene: TRBJ2-5; abundance: -; d_gene: TRBD1; v_gene: TRBV12-5; CDR3aa: CASAPGRGTGTRETQYF; CDR3nt: TGTGCTAGTGCCCCCGGTCGCGGGACAGGGACCCGTGAGACCCAGTACTTC
j_gene: TRBJ2-1; abundance: -; d_gene: TRBD2; v_gene: TRBV5-1; CDR3aa: CASSLRSAASGGLNEQFF; CDR3nt: TGCGCCAGCAGCTTACGGAGTGCGGCTAGCGGGGGATTGAATGAGCAGTTCTTC
j_gene: TRBJ2-5; abundance: -; d_gene: -; v_gene: TRBV6-2/TRBV6-3; CDR3aa: CASSYPALRTGVDFETQYF; CDR3nt: TGTGCCAGCAGTTACCCGGCGCTCCGGACCGGGGTAGATTTTGAGACCCAGTACTTC
j_gene: TRBJ2-7; abundance: -; d_gene: -; v_gene: TRBV30; CDR3aa: CAWTSSRYEQYF; CDR3nt: TGTGCCTGGACTTCCAGTCGATACGAGCAGTACTTC
j_gene: TRBJ2-3; abundance: -; d_gene: TRBD1; v_gene: TRBV7-2; CDR3aa: CASSLGQLTDTQYF; CDR3nt: TGTGCCAGCAGCTTGGGACAGCTCACAGATACGCAGTATTTT
j_gene: TRBJ1-1; abundance: -; d_gene: -; v_gene: TRBV7-8; CDR3aa: CASSLDPGNTEAFF; CDR3nt: TGTGCCAGCAGCTTAGATCCGGGGAACACTGAAGCTTTCTTT
j_gene: TRBJ2-1; abundance: -; d_gene: -; v_gene: TRBV5-1; CDR3aa: CASSLGQRHNEQFF; CDR3nt: TGCGCCAGCAGCTTAGGACAGAGACACAATGAGCAGTTCTTC
j_gene: TRBJ2-2; abundance: -; d_gene: TRBD1; v_gene: TRBV19; CDR3aa: CASSAPGQGWNGELFF; CDR3nt: TGTGCCAGTAGTGCCCCCGGACAGGGATGGAACGGGGAGCTGTTTTTT
j_gene: TRBJ1-1; abundance: -; d_gene: TRBD1; v_gene: TRBV5-4; CDR3aa: CASSLRPRQGNGAFF; CDR3nt: TGTGCCAGCAGCTTACGACCACGACAGGGGAACGGAGCTTTCTTT
j_gene: TRBJ2-2; abundance: few; d_gene: TRBD1; v_gene: TRBV6-1; CDR3aa: CASSEFDRAAGELFF; CDR3nt: TGTGCCAGCAGTGAATTTGACAGGGCAGCCGGGGAGCTGTTTTTT
j_gene: TRBJ1-4; abundance: -; d_gene: -; v_gene: TRBV19; CDR3aa: CASRSGSTGSNEKLFF; CDR3nt: TGTGCCAGTAGGTCCGGGTCCACCGGCTCAAACGAAAAACTGTTTTTT
j_gene: TRBJ1-5; abundance: many; d_gene: -; v_gene: TRBV6-5; CDR3aa: CASSYSPASDQPQHF; CDR3nt: TGTGCCAGCAGTTACTCCCCAGCGTCAGATCAGCCCCAGCATTTT
j_gene: TRBJ1-1; abundance: once; d_gene: TRBD1; v_gene: TRBV18; CDR3aa: CASSPRQGAGSEAFF; CDR3nt: TGTGCCAGCTCACCGAGACAGGGGGCAGGGTCTGAAGCTTTCTTT
j_gene: TRBJ1-2; abundance: -; d_gene: -; v_gene: TRBV25-1; CDR3aa: CASSDRPYLGGYTF; CDR3nt: TGTGCCAGCAGTGATCGGCCCTATCTCGGGGGCTACACCTTC
j_gene: TRBJ2-7; abundance: -; d_gene: TRBD1; v_gene: TRBV5-4; CDR3aa: CASSLLGAGQGYEQYF; CDR3nt: TGTGCCAGCAGCCTCCTTGGGGCGGGACAGGGCTACGAGCAGTACTTC
j_gene: TRBJ1-1; abundance: -; d_gene: -; v_gene: TRBV5-1; CDR3aa: CASSTVGTEAFF; CDR3nt: TGCGCCAGCAGTACGGTCGGGACAGAAGCTTTCTTT
j_gene: TRBJ2-5; abundance: -; d_gene: TRBD2; v_gene: TRBV11-2; CDR3aa: CASSLVRTPPLASQETQYF; CDR3nt: TGTGCCAGCAGCTTAGTCCGGACACCCCCACTAGCGTCCCAAGAGACCCAGTACTTC
j_gene: TRBJ2-2; abundance: -; d_gene: -; v_gene: TRBV6-6; CDR3aa: CASSLPGGTGELFF; CDR3nt: TGTGCCAGCAGTCTGCCCGGGGGCACCGGGGAGCTGTTTTTT
j_gene: TRBJ2-3; abundance: -; d_gene: -; v_gene: TRBV5-1; CDR3aa: CASSLSQGISTDTQYF; CDR3nt: TGCGCCAGCAGCTTGTCCCAGGGGATTAGCACAGATACGCAGTATTTT
j_gene: TRBJ1-6; abundance: -; d_gene: -; v_gene: TRBV5-4; CDR3aa: CASSWGLGRQGSPLHF; CDR3nt: TGTGCCAGCAGCTGGGGACTAGGCAGGCAGGGTTCACCCCTCCACTTT
j_gene: TRBJ1-2; abundance: once; d_gene: TRBD1; v_gene: TRBV5-1; CDR3aa: CASVDRVGGYTF; CDR3nt: TGCGCCAGCGTCGACAGGGTCGGTGGCTACACCTTC
j_gene: TRBJ1-6; abundance: -; d_gene: -; v_gene: TRBV11-3; CDR3aa: CASSQGNNSPLHF; CDR3nt: TGTGCCAGCAGCCAGGGTAATAATTCACCCCTCCACTTT
j_gene: TRBJ1-5; abundance: -; d_gene: -; v_gene: TRBV24-1; CDR3aa: CATGGQGGHQPQHF; CDR3nt: TGTGCCACCGGTGGGCAGGGAGGTCATCAGCCCCAGCATTTT
j_gene: TRBJ1-3; abundance: -; d_gene: TRBD1; v_gene: TRBV18; CDR3aa: CASSATGDGNTIYF; CDR3nt: TGTGCCAGCTCGGCCACAGGGGACGGAAACACCATATATTTT
j_gene: TRBJ2-6; abundance: -; d_gene: TRBD2; v_gene: TRBV6-5; CDR3aa: CASTGGFSGANVLTF; CDR3nt: TGTGCCAGCACGGGGGGGTTCTCTGGGGCCAACGTCCTGACTTTC
j_gene: TRBJ1-1; abundance: few; d_gene: -; v_gene: TRBV3-1/TRBV3-2; CDR3aa: CASSQAQGGTEAFF; CDR3nt: TGTGCCAGCAGCCAAGCTCAGGGAGGAACTGAAGCTTTCTTT
j_gene: TRBJ2-3; abundance: -; d_gene: TRBD2; v_gene: TRBV3-1/TRBV3-2; CDR3aa: CASSQGVAGGRADTQYF; CDR3nt: TGTGCCAGCAGCCAGGGAGTAGCGGGGGGGCGGGCAGATACGCAGTATTTT
j_gene: TRBJ1-1; abundance: -; d_gene: -; v_gene: TRBV6-6; CDR3aa: CASRTGGNTEAFF; CDR3nt: TGTGCCAGCAGAACCGGGGGGAACACTGAAGCTTTCTTT
j_gene: TRBJ2-7; abundance: -; d_gene: -; v_gene: TRBV5-4; CDR3aa: CASSPTRGNYEQYF; CDR3nt: TGTGCCAGCAGCCCCACTCGGGGGAACTACGAGCAGTACTTC